The sequence of this T cell receptor beta chain was determined in a study of OX40 agonist ivuxolimab in advanced cancers. The CDR3 extends over 19 amino acids. The J segment lost 1 base and the V segment lost 4 bases, leaving 10 bases of the junction unmatched. Germline CDR1 is MDHEN and CDR2 is SYDVKM. Sampling of blood occurred at baseline, cycle 4 day 1, and cycle 7 day 1. Some clones are missing from TCRdb's copy, which holds only in-frame ones; the method was immunoSEQ multiplex PCR. The repertoire holds 60,000 to 95,000 clones, with around nine tenths as singletons. The chain links TRBV28 to TRBJ2-6; 10 positions match TRBD1. The sample in question was CD4+ or CD8+ T cells sorted from blood, obtained in a trial of the OX40 agonist ivuxolimab. The receptor comes from an adult with an advanced solid tumor such as melanoma, head and neck, liver or kidney cancer. The CDR3 nucleotides read TGTGCCAGCAGTTCAAGTCCCACGGGACAGGGGTCTGGGGCCAACGTCCTGACTTTC. It is translated as CASSSSPTGQGSGANVLTF.